Below, one T cell receptor beta chain is given with its context. Its antigen remains unknown. The entry originates in a study of OX40 agonist ivuxolimab in advanced cancers. Study-wide results and limits: At 0.1 to 3.0 mg/kg and by week 6, clonal expansion occurred in CD4+ and CD8+ blood T cells. Among patients with partial responses at 0.1-3.0 mg/kg, clonal expansion was among the lowest.

The length of the CDR3 is 13 residues. Germline V gives CDR1 MGHRA, CDR2 YSYEKL. Between the trimmed V and J ends, which lost 0 bases and 4 bases, there was a span of 5 bases. People who had autoimmune disease history or systemic immunosuppression were excluded. The data were produced by immunoSEQ multiplex PCR, yet TCRdb's version contains in-frame clones alone and is incomplete. The table records some 70,000 clones, around 93% of them present only once. The chain uses TRBV4-1 and TRBJ2-3; D gene uncertain. The sequencing used CD4+ or CD8+ T cells sorted from blood, collected in a trial of the OX40 agonist ivuxolimab. This TCR was sampled from an adult with an advanced solid tumor such as melanoma, head and neck, liver or kidney cancer. The CDR3 reads CASSQDLADTQYF. For the CDR3, the DNA is TGCGCCAGCAGCCAAGATCTGGCAGATACGCAGTATTTT.